The TCR beta chain under discussion was sequenced for a study of T-cell memory formation after mild COVID-19 (dated by TCRdb to 2020 to 2022). Regarding the research as a whole: TCR sequence clusters from the two donors were found to be largely donor specific. Longitudinal TCRalpha and TCRbeta repertoire sequencing tracked T-cell clones expanding and contracting after mild COVID-19 in a couple of donors. Two young, previously healthy adult volunteers made up the cohort, one male and one female.

Worth noting for this clonotype: Its antigen is currently not known. Base qualities are not recorded, but no much larger clone differs from it by a single base.

The listed sequencing device is Illumina NovaSeq 6000. Using 5'RACE with constant-segment primers, TCRalpha and TCRbeta cDNA libraries were constructed, with sample barcodes and unique molecular identifiers added in the process. RNA was extracted from every sample with Trizol reagent. Library amplification was performed in two PCR steps, and a second sample barcode and Illumina TruSeq adapters were introduced in the second step. Sequencing of the libraries was done on an Illumina NovaSeq, producing 2 x 150 bp paired-end reads. Turning to the authors' computational methods: With migec v1.2.7, reads were demultiplexed and then collapsed into UMI-guided consensus sequences. Using mixcr v2.1.11, the UMI consensuses were aligned to TRA and TRB V and J templates and assembled into clonotypes. Expanded or contracted clonotypes were those called significant by both edgeR and NoisET, with noise models trained on biological replicates. For edgeR calls, the thresholds were a false discovery rate-adjusted p below 0.01 and a log2 fold-change of 1. As an exploratory analysis of dynamics, max-normalized trajectories of the 1000 most abundant clonotypes were examined with PCA combined with hierarchical clustering. Separately sequenced CD4+ and CD8+ repertoires were used to assign a CD4 or CD8 phenotype to each responding clone. Clones were called with MiXCR by TCRdb after fastp trimmed the public reads at Q25, and only in-frame beta chains were retained. Rows matching on CDR3 protein sequence are summarized as one entry with the most common DNA and genes. TCRdb, rather than the study authors, made the V and J calls. The sample table holds around 200,000 distinct CDR3 sequences, of which around 16% were seen once. Of the sample, about 2% is held by the ten largest clones.

Ficoll-Paque density gradient centrifugation was the method used to isolate PBMCs. The CDR3 goes from the cysteine to the phenylalanine over 14 residues. Only the CDR3 portion is preserved as DNA: 42 bases, with reading frame beginning at the first base. In the germline V gene, CDR1 corresponds to MNHEY and CDR2 to SVGEGT. V loses 6 bases, J loses 3 bases, and the germline ends lie 13 bases apart. The investigation overall reported the following: The detection of some responding clones in pre-infection memory suggests that pre-existing cross-reactive memory T cells joined the SARS-CoV-2 response. SARS-CoV-2 specificity of the second-wave clones peaking on day 37 was not confirmed. Only two mild cases were covered by the study, and larger cohorts that include severe cases with pre-infection samples were considered necessary. Contracting CD4+ clones appeared mostly in the CM and EM memory subsets, whereas CD8+ clones were enriched in EMRA. Clones contracting from day 15 to 85 had balanced CD4/CD8 phenotypes, while a second wave expanding from day 15 to 37 was biased towards CD4+.

The sequenced sample was PBMCs or a T cell subset sorted from them (not recorded which). This TCR was sampled from an adult woman who had mild COVID-19 (a few samples of this study predate the infection). The sample titles of this study are shuffled in the database, so cell type and time point are left out; the donor was told from shared clones. The chain links TRBV6-2 or TRBV6-3 with TRBJ2-3; the D gene may be TRBD1 or TRBD2, since each aligns over 5 bases. The CDR3 protein sequence reads: CASRKGSWTDTQYF. In nucleotides, the sequence is TGTGCCAGCAGGAAGGGGAGTTGGACAGATACGCAGTATTTT.